The T cell receptor (beta chain) described here comes from a study of shared clonotypes between healthy human individuals. Study-wide background: Researchers drew samples from a couple of women and three men aged 18 to 49.

The naive CD8 fraction comprised CD45RO-negative cells positively selected for CCR7 and excluded terminally differentiated effector memory CD45RA+ cells. Concerning this clone: The same CDR3 can be traced to other DNA sequences in this sample.

V was cut by 1 base and J by 3 bases, with 10 bases left in between. CDR1 is MDHEN and CDR2 is SYDVKM in the germline V gene. The CDR3 has 14 residues. Profiling relied on immunoSEQ multiplex PCR, and the TCRdb table lists in-frame clones only, not all of them. The table has 1.5 million to 2.5 million clones, roughly 95% seen once. This chain connects TRBV28 to TRBJ2-7; D may correspond to TRBD1 or TRBD2 (6 bases each). This receptor was identified in a man aged 18 to 30 in good health. The sequencing sample was made of naive CD8+ T cells sorted from blood. The DNA for the CDR3 is TGTGCCAGCAGTTTATCCGGGGGCGGCTACGAGCAGTACTTC. It codes for CASSLSGGGYEQYF.